The 16 T cell receptor beta chains presented below share a single source sample, sequenced in a study of OX40 agonist ivuxolimab in advanced cancers. Receptors were amplified or captured by the immunoSEQ multiplex PCR assay. Entries here come from immuneACCESS through TCRdb and include only in-frame sequences with V and J called. Some clones fail to appear in such tables; in the studies checked, an unresolved V gene covers under half of the shortfall, and the cause of the remainder is unknown. The sample table records around 40,000 clones; 92% of these occur just once. The ten biggest clones cover roughly 9% of the sample. The sequencing used CD4+ or CD8+ T cells sorted from blood, collected in a trial of the OX40 agonist ivuxolimab. These receptors were obtained from an adult with an advanced solid tumor such as melanoma, head and neck, liver or kidney cancer.

The DNA of the CDR3 is TGTGCTAGTGGTTTGGCCCGAGGGACTAGCGGCCTCGACGCCGTAGTATACAATGAGCAGTTCTTC. It translates to CASGLARGTSGLDAVVYNEQFF. The rearrangement uses TRBV12-5 and TRBJ2-1; 11 bases line up with TRBD2. Germline-derived CDR1 and CDR2 are LGHNT and FRNRAP. The CDR3 is 22 residues long. Germline trimming cut 1 base from V and 4 bases from J; bases unmatched to any gene: 21.

This chain uses TRBV25-1 with TRBJ2-7, with D perhaps matching TRBD1 or TRBD2 (5 bases each). Between the trimmed V and J ends, which lost 3 bases and 0 bases, there was a span of 12 bases. This CDR3 is 15 amino acids long. The germline gives CDR1 MGHDK, CDR2 SYGVNS. The DNA for the CDR3 is TGTGCCAGCAGTGACCGGGGCCCTAGCTCCTACGAGCAGTACTTC. Protein product: CASSDRGPSSYEQYF.

The chain is built from TRBV5-4 and TRBJ2-7, with D unresolved. V lost 2 bases, J lost 2 bases, and 5 bases lay in between. The CDR3 spans 12 residues. Germline lookup yields CDR1 SGHNT and CDR2 YYREEE (reference sequence). In DNA, the CDR3 is TGTGCCAGCAGCTTTGGGGCCTACGAGCAGTACTTC. Amino acid sequence: CASSFGAYEQYF.

This clone was counted between two and nine times. The chain couples TRBV6-5 to TRBJ1-2, with unresolved D. Deletions cut 0 bases from V and 9 bases from J, with 14 bases between. CDR1 MNHEY and CDR2 SVGAGI come from the germline V gene. The CDR3 length is 14 residues. The CDR3 spells CASSYSTSSVRYTF. DNA of the CDR3: TGTGCCAGCAGTTACTCGACGTCAAGTGTCCGCTACACCTTC.

This clone was counted a few times. The chain employs TRBV6-1 and TRBJ2-7; D is possibly TRBD2 (6 bases). The CDR3 has 15 amino acids. Deletions cut 2 bases from V and 0 bases from J, with 11 bases between. Germline-derived CDR1 and CDR2 are MNHNS and SASEGT. The CDR3 DNA follows: TGTGCCAGCAGTGAATCCCGGGGACTCTCCTACGAGCAGTACGTC. It encodes CASSESRGLSYEQYV.

The CDR3 DNA reads as TGTGCCAGCAGCGCCAGATTGGGGGCCTCCTACAATGAGCAGTTCTTC. Its translation is CASSARLGASYNEQFF. The rearrangement links TRBV7-9 to TRBJ2-1, with a tentative D call TRBD1 (6 bases). Trimming stripped 5 bases from V and 0 bases from J, with 14 bases between. Looked up from germline, CDR1 is SEHNR and CDR2 is FQNEAQ (reference sequence). The CDR3 spans 16 residues.

CDR3 in DNA: TGTGCCAGCAGTTTATTGGGGGACAGGGCTGACAATGAGCAGTTCTTC. This encodes CASSLLGDRADNEQFF. The rearrangement links TRBV28 to TRBJ2-1; 9 positions agree with TRBD1. After removal of 1 base from V and 5 bases from J, the junction contained 6 bases not matched to a gene. Germline lookup yields CDR1 MDHEN and CDR2 SYDVKM. This CDR3 has 16 residues.

The genes are TRBV14 and TRBJ2-5; D is perhaps TRBD2 (5 bases). The CDR3 runs to 15 residues. The V and J ends lost 0 bases and 4 bases respectively, with 12 bases between them. Germline V gene sequence: CDR1 SGHDN, CDR2 FVKESK. CDR3 nucleotide sequence: TGTGCCAGCAGCCAAGATCGGCGGGTCCCAGAGACCCAGTACTTC. It yields the protein CASSQDRRVPETQYF.

The chain couples TRBV7-9 to TRBJ2-7; D perhaps matches TRBD2 (6 bases). CDR1 is SEHNR, CDR2 FQNEAQ, per germline (reference sequence). This CDR3 contains 12 residues. V lost 5 bases and J lost 5, with 10 bases in between. As DNA, the CDR3 is TGTGCCAGCAGCGCGGGGAGTAACGAGCAGTACGTC. Its protein is CASSAGSNEQYV.

The chain joins TRBV28 to TRBJ2-5; the D is unclear. The germline gives CDR1 MDHEN, CDR2 SYDVKM. This CDR3 is built from 16 residues. With 5 bases removed from V and 6 bases from J, the gap between germline ends came to 22 bases. The DNA of the CDR3 is TGTGCCAGCAGTCCTAATCGCGTTCCGAACCCCCAGACCCAGTACTTC. This encodes CASSPNRVPNPQTQYF.

The V and J genes are TRBV2 and TRBJ2-1; the match to TRBD2 covers 12 bases. The CDR3 is 15 amino acids. J was trimmed by 6 bases and V by 1 base; bases with no gene match: 1. Germline V gives CDR1 SNHLY, CDR2 FYNNEI. Written as DNA, the CDR3 is TGTGCCAGCAGTGAAGGACTAGCGGGAGTCAATGAGCAGTTCTTC. Residues: CASSEGLAGVNEQFF.

Turning to this clone: Additional DNA sequences in this sample encode the identical CDR3. This rearrangement joins TRBV7-9 to TRBJ1-1; TRBD1 matches at 9 bases. The CDR3 loop spans 14 amino acids. Trimming took 1 base from V and 5 from J; bases not matched to a gene: 2. CDR1 is SEHNR and CDR2 is FQNEAQ in the germline V gene (reference sequence). CDR3 nucleotide sequence: TGTGCCAGCAGCTTAGTACAGGGGGCAACTGAAGCTTTCTTT. It specifies CASSLVQGATEAFF.

The chain uses TRBV2 and TRBJ1-1; D gene unclear. CDR1 is SNHLY and CDR2 is FYNNEI in the germline V gene. The V end was cut by 0 bases, the J end by 0 bases, with 8 bases between. The CDR3 consists of 15 residues. CDR3 DNA sequence: TGTGCCAGCAGTGAAGCGCGTAGATTGAACACTGAAGCTTTCTTT. It codes for CASSEARRLNTEAFF. Complete variable domain (other parts from reference TRBV2 and TRBJ1-1): EPEVTQTPSHQVTQMGQEVILRCVPISNHLYFYWYRQILGQKVEFLVSFYNNEISEKSEIFDDQFSVERPDGSNFTLKIRSTKLEDSAMYFCASSEARRLNTEAFFGQGTRLTVV.

The chain couples TRBV29-1 to TRBJ2-3; weak D call: TRBD1 (5 bases). The CDR3 has 13 amino acids. Per the germline V gene, CDR1 is SQVTM and CDR2 is ANQGSEA. V gave up 4 bases and J gave up 3 bases, with 11 bases separating them. The CDR3 loop reads CSVAGKSTDTQYF. In DNA, the CDR3 is TGCAGCGTTGCAGGGAAGAGTACAGATACGCAGTATTTT.

The J gene is TRBJ2-1, the V gene TRBV27; 8 nucleotides align to TRBD2. Per germline, CDR1 MNHEY and CDR2 SMNVEV (reference sequence). V shed 6 bases, J shed 0 bases, and the junction held 7 bases outside the gene matches. The CDR3 extends over 16 amino acids. For the CDR3, the DNA is TGTGCCAGCAGACCTAAGCGGGAGAGCTCCTACAATGAGCAGTTCTTC. This sequence encodes CASRPKRESSYNEQFF.

The chain couples TRBV14 to TRBJ1-1; D unclear. The CDR3 length is 15 residues. Germline values: CDR1 SGHDN, CDR2 FVKESK. The V gene lost 1 base and the J gene lost 2 bases, with 11 bases spanning the gap. This CDR3 is CASSQVGFQNTEAFF. The CDR3 DNA reads as TGTGCCAGCAGCCAAGTTGGGTTTCAAAACACTGAAGCTTTCTTT.